Sequencing of this T cell receptor beta chain was carried out in a study of cytomegalovirus exposure and HLA in healthy donors. Broader study findings: Researchers left out some V segments, among them TRBV6-2 and TRBV6-3, as indistinguishable. Earlier findings revealed that most TCR beta V segments proved productive either about 87% or about 30% of the time. V- and J-gene trimming in TCR beta was tied to a missense DCLRE1C variant by an analysis performed later.

This CDR3 is 17 amino acids long. Looked up from germline, CDR1 is MDHEN and CDR2 is SYDVKM. As to this clone: As yet, its antigen is unknown.

PCR was performed using 60 Vbeta and 13 Jbeta primers. Assay used: immunoSEQ multiplex PCR; TCRdb lists only in-frame clones, some missing. The table lists 120,000 or so clones, about 80% of them singletons. The sequencing sample was made of PBMCs. This TCR was sampled from a man aged 25-45 years in good health and CMV-seropositive. This rearrangement joins TRBV28 to TRBJ2-5, with 7 bases that match TRBD2. Gene TRBJ2-7 matches the end of the DNA better, so the J call may be wrong. The CDR3: CASSLPGGITIPYEQYF. CDR3 bases: TGTGCCAGCAGTTTACCGGGGGGAATAACGATTCCCTACGAGCAGTACTTC.